The rows below give T cell receptor beta chains drawn from one sample of a study of cytomegalovirus exposure and HLA in healthy donors. Libraries were prepared by immunoSEQ multiplex PCR; TCRdb keeps only in-frame clonotypes and omits some of them. The sample lists about 100,000 clones, under 85% occurring once. Material for sequencing was PBMCs. These receptors originate from a female donor in good health and CMV-seropositive. Both conserved end residues are part of each CDR3. D genes are given only for firm matches. Size is omitted from some rows. Given values are once, few, many or a class for expanded clones.

v_call: TRBV7-2; d_call: .; clone_size: .; j_call: TRBJ1-1; cdr3_nt: TGTGCCAGCAGCTCAAAGAACACTGAAGCTTTCTTT; cdr3_aa: CASSSKNTEAFF
v_call: TRBV7-2; d_call: TRBD1; clone_size: .; j_call: TRBJ1-2; cdr3_nt: TGTGCCAGCAGCCAACGGACAGGGAATGGCTACACCTTC; cdr3_aa: CASSQRTGNGYTF
v_call: TRBV23-1; d_call: .; clone_size: .; j_call: TRBJ1-5; cdr3_nt: TGCGCCAGCAGTCCAAAGGGGCGCAATCAGCCCCAGCATTTT; cdr3_aa: CASSPKGRNQPQHF
v_call: TRBV15; d_call: .; clone_size: .; j_call: TRBJ1-6; cdr3_nt: TGTGCCACCAGCAGGAGCTCCTATAATTCACCCCTCCACTTT; cdr3_aa: CATSRSSYNSPLHF
v_call: TRBV28; d_call: TRBD1; clone_size: .; j_call: TRBJ1-1; cdr3_nt: TGTGCCAGCAGCTCCGGACAGGCGGTTGAAGCTTTCTTT; cdr3_aa: CASSSGQAVEAFF
v_call: TRBV5-1; d_call: TRBD1; clone_size: few; j_call: TRBJ1-2; cdr3_nt: TGCGCCAGCAGCCATTCGACAGGGAACTATGGCTACACCTTC; cdr3_aa: CASSHSTGNYGYTF
v_call: TRBV7-2; d_call: .; clone_size: once; j_call: TRBJ2-7; cdr3_nt: TGTGCCAGCAGCTTAGCGCGCGACAGTACAGGGCAGTACTTC; cdr3_aa: CASSLARDSTGQYF
v_call: TRBV21-1; d_call: .; clone_size: .; j_call: TRBJ1-1; cdr3_nt: TGTGCCAGCAGCAAAGGACGGGCGGGGACAGCGAACACTGAAGCTTTCTTT; cdr3_aa: CASSKGRAGTANTEAFF
v_call: TRBV5-6; d_call: .; clone_size: .; j_call: TRBJ1-2; cdr3_nt: TGTGCCAGCTCCGCGGGTGGCGGATACTATGGCTACACCTTC; cdr3_aa: CASSAGGGYYGYTF
v_call: TRBV2; d_call: .; clone_size: .; j_call: TRBJ2-3; cdr3_nt: TGTGCCAGCAGTGCCTCCGGGACTCCAAGCACAGATACGCAGTATTTT; cdr3_aa: CASSASGTPSTDTQYF
v_call: TRBV28; d_call: TRBD1; clone_size: .; j_call: TRBJ2-7; cdr3_nt: TGTGCCAGCAGCAACGCTCCCGACAGGGGGCATTACGAGCAGTACTTC; cdr3_aa: CASSNAPDRGHYEQYF
v_call: TRBV18; d_call: .; clone_size: .; j_call: TRBJ1-3; cdr3_nt: TGTGCCAGCTCACCAAGCCACAGTACTGGAAACACCATATATTTT; cdr3_aa: CASSPSHSTGNTIYF
v_call: TRBV11-3; d_call: TRBD2; clone_size: .; j_call: TRBJ2-7; cdr3_nt: TGTGCCAGCAGCGCACTTTCGGGGGGCGAGCAGTACTTC; cdr3_aa: CASSALSGGEQYF
v_call: TRBV7-7; d_call: TRBD1; clone_size: .; j_call: TRBJ1-4; cdr3_nt: TGTGCTAGCAGCCCGACAGGGGGCCTTAATGAAAAACTGTTTTTT; cdr3_aa: CASSPTGGLNEKLFF
v_call: TRBV6-5; d_call: TRBD1; clone_size: few; j_call: TRBJ1-2; cdr3_nt: TGTGCCAGCAGAGGTCCGACAGGGCCTAACTATGGCTACACCTTC; cdr3_aa: CASRGPTGPNYGYTF
v_call: TRBV5-4; d_call: .; clone_size: .; j_call: TRBJ2-1; cdr3_nt: TGTGCCAGCAGCCAGGGGATTTTCTATGAGCAGTTCTTC; cdr3_aa: CASSQGIFYEQFF
v_call: TRBV29-1; d_call: .; clone_size: .; j_call: TRBJ1-4; cdr3_nt: TGCAGCGTTGAAAATCTCCCCGGGGAAAAACTGTTTTTT; cdr3_aa: CSVENLPGEKLFF
v_call: TRBV29-1; d_call: TRBD1; clone_size: .; j_call: TRBJ2-7; cdr3_nt: TGCAGCGTTGAAGTTCCCGGGACAGGGGGGGAGCAGTACTTC; cdr3_aa: CSVEVPGTGGEQYF
v_call: TRBV6-5; d_call: TRBD1; clone_size: few; j_call: TRBJ1-1; cdr3_nt: TGTGCCAGCAGGAGGGACAGGGCGACTGAAGCTTTCTTT; cdr3_aa: CASRRDRATEAFF
v_call: TRBV7-8; d_call: .; clone_size: .; j_call: TRBJ1-1; cdr3_nt: TGTGCCAGCAGCTTCACCGGGAACACTGAAGCTTTCTTT; cdr3_aa: CASSFTGNTEAFF
v_call: TRBV25-1; d_call: TRBD2; clone_size: .; j_call: TRBJ2-1; cdr3_nt: TGTGCCAGCAGTGATGTGGGGTTAGCGGGAGGGAATGAGCAGTTCTTC; cdr3_aa: CASSDVGLAGGNEQFF
v_call: TRBV29-1; d_call: TRBD1; clone_size: .; j_call: TRBJ2-7; cdr3_nt: TGCAGCGTTTTCGTAGGGACAGGCAATACCTACGAGCAGTACTTC; cdr3_aa: CSVFVGTGNTYEQYF
v_call: TRBV28; d_call: .; clone_size: .; j_call: TRBJ1-5; cdr3_nt: TGTGCCACGGGCAGTCCTTTTCCAGGGCGCAATCAGCCCCAGCATTTT; cdr3_aa: CATGSPFPGRNQPQHF
v_call: TRBV7-9; d_call: TRBD2; clone_size: .; j_call: TRBJ2-7; cdr3_nt: TGTGCCAGCAGCTTAGAGCGGGACCCCTCCTACGAGCAGTACTTC; cdr3_aa: CASSLERDPSYEQYF
v_call: TRBV30; d_call: TRBD1; clone_size: .; j_call: TRBJ1-2; cdr3_nt: TGTGCCTCTCCGGGACAGGGGAACTATGGCTACACCTTC; cdr3_aa: CASPGQGNYGYTF
v_call: TRBV5-1; d_call: .; clone_size: few; j_call: TRBJ2-5; cdr3_nt: TGCGCCAGCAGCCTCCAAGAGACCCAGTACTTC; cdr3_aa: CASSLQETQYF
v_call: TRBV7-8; d_call: TRBD2; clone_size: .; j_call: TRBJ2-7; cdr3_nt: TGTGCCAGCAGCCCGTTGGTGGCGGGGGGCCGCGAGCAGTACTTC; cdr3_aa: CASSPLVAGGREQYF